A selection of T cell receptor beta chains follows, all from one sample in a study of blood T cell repertoires in COVID-19. Only in-frame clones appear in the TCRdb table, and some are missing; sequencing was by immunoSEQ multiplex PCR. Of under 400,000 clones listed, nearly 90% are singletons. The sequenced sample consisted of peripheral blood. These receptors came from a man between 18 and 35 years old with active or convalescent COVID-19. Both conserved end residues are part of each CDR3. Each record gives: V gene, CDR3 length, clone size, D gene, J gene, CDR3 protein, CDR3 DNA. The D gene is left open where the match is weak. Only part of the rows carry a size: once, few, many, or a class if the clone is expanded.

V: TRBV2; length: 13; size: NA; D: NA; J: TRBJ1-2; CDR3: CASSVGGFYGYTF; DNA: TGTGCCAGCAGTGTAGGGGGTTTCTATGGCTACACCTTC
V: TRBV9; length: 14; size: NA; D: TRBD1; J: TRBJ1-4; CDR3: CASSHAGGGEKLFF; DNA: TGTGCCAGCAGCCACGCAGGGGGAGGTGAAAAACTGTTTTTT
V: TRBV5-1; length: 13; size: NA; D: NA; J: TRBJ2-7; CDR3: CASSRGPSYEQYF; DNA: TGCGCCAGCAGCCGCGGGCCTTCTTACGAGCAGTACTTC
V: TRBV6-2/TRBV6-3; length: 15; size: NA; D: TRBD2; J: TRBJ2-1; CDR3: CASSPLAGHSNEQFF; DNA: TGTGCCAGCAGCCCCCTAGCGGGCCATAGCAATGAGCAGTTCTTC
V: TRBV5-1; length: 14; size: NA; D: TRBD1; J: TRBJ2-3; CDR3: CASSSGQSSDTQYF; DNA: TGCGCCAGCAGCTCGGGACAGTCTTCAGATACGCAGTATTTT
V: TRBV3-1/TRBV3-2; length: 14; size: NA; D: NA; J: TRBJ2-7; CDR3: CASSQEGSQYEQYF; DNA: TGTGCCAGCAGCCAAGAGGGCAGCCAATACGAGCAGTACTTC
V: TRBV28; length: 15; size: few; D: NA; J: TRBJ1-6; CDR3: CASSLDAYGDSPLHF; DNA: TGTGCCAGCAGTTTAGACGCCTACGGGGATTCACCCCTCCACTTT
V: TRBV11-2; length: 15; size: NA; D: NA; J: TRBJ1-2; CDR3: CASSLDGNENYGYTF; DNA: TGTGCCAGCAGCTTAGATGGCAATGAAAACTATGGCTACACCTTC
V: TRBV9; length: 15; size: once; D: NA; J: TRBJ1-1; CDR3: CASSVDPSMNTEAFF; DNA: TGTGCCAGCAGCGTAGATCCGAGCATGAACACTGAAGCTTTCTTT
V: TRBV6-5; length: 13; size: NA; D: TRBD1; J: TRBJ1-2; CDR3: CASSTGTAYGYTF; DNA: TGTGCCAGCAGTACTGGGACAGCCTATGGCTACACCTTC
V: TRBV27; length: 13; size: NA; D: TRBD1; J: TRBJ1-2; CDR3: CASSLGTAYGYTF; DNA: TGTGCCAGCAGTTTGGGGACAGCCTATGGCTACACCTTC
V: TRBV28; length: 16; size: NA; D: NA; J: TRBJ2-2; CDR3: CASRAPAAGLTGELFF; DNA: TGTGCCAGCAGGGCCCCGGCGGCAGGGCTTACCGGGGAGCTGTTTTTT
V: TRBV5-1; length: 13; size: NA; D: NA; J: TRBJ1-1; CDR3: CASSQGWSTEAFF; DNA: TGCGCCAGCAGCCAGGGCTGGAGCACTGAAGCTTTCTTT
V: TRBV30; length: 12; size: NA; D: NA; J: TRBJ1-1; CDR3: CAWFGRNTEAFF; DNA: TGTGCCTGGTTTGGCCGGAACACTGAAGCTTTCTTT
V: TRBV12-2; length: 14; size: few; D: NA; J: TRBJ1-2; CDR3: CASRPEGTENLYTF; DNA: TGTGCAAGTCGCCCAGAAGGGACAGAAAACCTCTACACCTTC
V: TRBV30; length: 13; size: NA; D: NA; J: TRBJ1-5; CDR3: CAWRDRYNQPQHF; DNA: TGTGCCTGGAGGGACAGATACAATCAGCCCCAGCATTTT
V: TRBV5-1; length: 14; size: NA; D: NA; J: TRBJ2-3; CDR3: CASSLGRSRDTQYF; DNA: TGCGCCAGCAGCTTAGGAAGGAGTAGGGATACGCAGTATTTT
V: TRBV4-3; length: 14; size: NA; D: NA; J: TRBJ2-1; CDR3: CASSQDSNYNEQFF; DNA: TGCGCCAGCAGCCAAGATAGCAATTACAATGAGCAGTTCTTC
V: TRBV28; length: 12; size: NA; D: NA; J: TRBJ1-2; CDR3: CAAAPSLYGYTF; DNA: TGTGCCGCGGCCCCGAGCCTGTATGGCTACACCTTC
V: TRBV2; length: 15; size: NA; D: TRBD2; J: TRBJ2-7; CDR3: CASSLSGGYSYEQYF; DNA: TGTGCCAGCAGTCTTAGCGGGGGGTACTCCTACGAGCAGTACTTC
V: TRBV28; length: 14; size: NA; D: NA; J: TRBJ2-5; CDR3: CASTTGQLQETQYF; DNA: TGTGCCAGCACCACCGGACAGTTACAAGAGACCCAGTACTTC
V: TRBV2; length: 10; size: NA; D: NA; J: TRBJ1-1; CDR3: CAIRQVVAFF; DNA: TGTGCCATCAGACAGGTCGTGGCTTTCTTT
V: TRBV5-8; length: 17; size: NA; D: NA; J: TRBJ2-7; CDR3: CASTRSVLRDRSYEQYF; DNA: TGTGCCAGCACCCGTTCGGTCCTTCGAGACAGGAGTTACGAGCAGTACTTC
V: TRBV6-6; length: 12; size: NA; D: TRBD1; J: TRBJ1-1; CDR3: CASRGTGTEAFF; DNA: TGTGCCAGCAGGGGGACAGGGACTGAAGCTTTCTTT
V: TRBV28; length: 14; size: NA; D: NA; J: TRBJ1-2; CDR3: CASSLPSGASGYTF; DNA: TGTGCCAGCAGTTTACCTTCAGGGGCGAGCGGCTACACCTTC
V: TRBV19; length: 16; size: NA; D: TRBD1; J: TRBJ2-5; CDR3: CASSIVGQGLQETQYF; DNA: TGTGCCAGTAGTATTGTAGGACAGGGCCTACAAGAGACCCAGTACTTC
V: TRBV5-1; length: 16; size: NA; D: TRBD2; J: TRBJ2-1; CDR3: CASSMGLAENYNEQFF; DNA: TGCGCCAGCAGCATGGGACTAGCGGAAAACTACAATGAGCAGTTCTTC
V: TRBV6-5; length: 13; size: NA; D: NA; J: TRBJ1-1; CDR3: CASINRVRDEAFF; DNA: TGTGCCAGCATTAACAGGGTTCGCGATGAAGCTTTCTTT
V: TRBV2; length: 11; size: once; D: NA; J: TRBJ1-2; CDR3: CASSSRYGYTF; DNA: TGTGCCAGCAGTTCCCGGTATGGCTACACCTTC
V: TRBV4-3; length: 20; size: NA; D: TRBD2; J: TRBJ2-3; CDR3: CASSQDHRLAGGLNTDTQYF; DNA: TGCGCCAGCAGCCAAGATCATAGACTAGCGGGAGGCCTAAACACAGATACGCAGTATTTT
V: TRBV19; length: 13; size: few; D: NA; J: TRBJ1-5; CDR3: CASSISTAQPQHF; DNA: TGTGCCAGTAGTATATCGACTGCTCAGCCCCAGCATTTT
V: TRBV5-1; length: 12; size: once; D: NA; J: TRBJ1-1; CDR3: CASTRGGTEAFF; DNA: TGCGCCAGCACGAGGGGAGGCACTGAAGCTTTCTTT
V: TRBV2; length: 14; size: NA; D: TRBD1; J: TRBJ2-1; CDR3: CASSLGQGDYEQFF; DNA: TGTGCCAGCAGCTTGGGACAGGGGGACTATGAGCAGTTCTTC
V: TRBV2; length: 16; size: NA; D: TRBD2; J: TRBJ2-2; CDR3: CASRATSGGTTGELFF; DNA: TGTGCCAGCAGGGCTACTAGCGGGGGGACCACCGGGGAGCTGTTTTTT
V: TRBV5-4; length: 13; size: few; D: NA; J: TRBJ1-2; CDR3: CASSLYSNYGYTF; DNA: TGTGCCAGCAGCTTATACAGTAACTATGGCTACACCTTC
V: TRBV18; length: 15; size: NA; D: TRBD1; J: TRBJ2-7; CDR3: CASSRFGTGDSEQYF; DNA: TGTGCCAGCTCACGCTTCGGGACAGGGGATTCCGAGCAGTACTTC
V: TRBV27; length: 14; size: NA; D: TRBD2; J: TRBJ2-7; CDR3: CASSPSGRSYEQYF; DNA: TGTGCCAGCAGCCCGAGCGGGAGATCCTACGAGCAGTACTTC